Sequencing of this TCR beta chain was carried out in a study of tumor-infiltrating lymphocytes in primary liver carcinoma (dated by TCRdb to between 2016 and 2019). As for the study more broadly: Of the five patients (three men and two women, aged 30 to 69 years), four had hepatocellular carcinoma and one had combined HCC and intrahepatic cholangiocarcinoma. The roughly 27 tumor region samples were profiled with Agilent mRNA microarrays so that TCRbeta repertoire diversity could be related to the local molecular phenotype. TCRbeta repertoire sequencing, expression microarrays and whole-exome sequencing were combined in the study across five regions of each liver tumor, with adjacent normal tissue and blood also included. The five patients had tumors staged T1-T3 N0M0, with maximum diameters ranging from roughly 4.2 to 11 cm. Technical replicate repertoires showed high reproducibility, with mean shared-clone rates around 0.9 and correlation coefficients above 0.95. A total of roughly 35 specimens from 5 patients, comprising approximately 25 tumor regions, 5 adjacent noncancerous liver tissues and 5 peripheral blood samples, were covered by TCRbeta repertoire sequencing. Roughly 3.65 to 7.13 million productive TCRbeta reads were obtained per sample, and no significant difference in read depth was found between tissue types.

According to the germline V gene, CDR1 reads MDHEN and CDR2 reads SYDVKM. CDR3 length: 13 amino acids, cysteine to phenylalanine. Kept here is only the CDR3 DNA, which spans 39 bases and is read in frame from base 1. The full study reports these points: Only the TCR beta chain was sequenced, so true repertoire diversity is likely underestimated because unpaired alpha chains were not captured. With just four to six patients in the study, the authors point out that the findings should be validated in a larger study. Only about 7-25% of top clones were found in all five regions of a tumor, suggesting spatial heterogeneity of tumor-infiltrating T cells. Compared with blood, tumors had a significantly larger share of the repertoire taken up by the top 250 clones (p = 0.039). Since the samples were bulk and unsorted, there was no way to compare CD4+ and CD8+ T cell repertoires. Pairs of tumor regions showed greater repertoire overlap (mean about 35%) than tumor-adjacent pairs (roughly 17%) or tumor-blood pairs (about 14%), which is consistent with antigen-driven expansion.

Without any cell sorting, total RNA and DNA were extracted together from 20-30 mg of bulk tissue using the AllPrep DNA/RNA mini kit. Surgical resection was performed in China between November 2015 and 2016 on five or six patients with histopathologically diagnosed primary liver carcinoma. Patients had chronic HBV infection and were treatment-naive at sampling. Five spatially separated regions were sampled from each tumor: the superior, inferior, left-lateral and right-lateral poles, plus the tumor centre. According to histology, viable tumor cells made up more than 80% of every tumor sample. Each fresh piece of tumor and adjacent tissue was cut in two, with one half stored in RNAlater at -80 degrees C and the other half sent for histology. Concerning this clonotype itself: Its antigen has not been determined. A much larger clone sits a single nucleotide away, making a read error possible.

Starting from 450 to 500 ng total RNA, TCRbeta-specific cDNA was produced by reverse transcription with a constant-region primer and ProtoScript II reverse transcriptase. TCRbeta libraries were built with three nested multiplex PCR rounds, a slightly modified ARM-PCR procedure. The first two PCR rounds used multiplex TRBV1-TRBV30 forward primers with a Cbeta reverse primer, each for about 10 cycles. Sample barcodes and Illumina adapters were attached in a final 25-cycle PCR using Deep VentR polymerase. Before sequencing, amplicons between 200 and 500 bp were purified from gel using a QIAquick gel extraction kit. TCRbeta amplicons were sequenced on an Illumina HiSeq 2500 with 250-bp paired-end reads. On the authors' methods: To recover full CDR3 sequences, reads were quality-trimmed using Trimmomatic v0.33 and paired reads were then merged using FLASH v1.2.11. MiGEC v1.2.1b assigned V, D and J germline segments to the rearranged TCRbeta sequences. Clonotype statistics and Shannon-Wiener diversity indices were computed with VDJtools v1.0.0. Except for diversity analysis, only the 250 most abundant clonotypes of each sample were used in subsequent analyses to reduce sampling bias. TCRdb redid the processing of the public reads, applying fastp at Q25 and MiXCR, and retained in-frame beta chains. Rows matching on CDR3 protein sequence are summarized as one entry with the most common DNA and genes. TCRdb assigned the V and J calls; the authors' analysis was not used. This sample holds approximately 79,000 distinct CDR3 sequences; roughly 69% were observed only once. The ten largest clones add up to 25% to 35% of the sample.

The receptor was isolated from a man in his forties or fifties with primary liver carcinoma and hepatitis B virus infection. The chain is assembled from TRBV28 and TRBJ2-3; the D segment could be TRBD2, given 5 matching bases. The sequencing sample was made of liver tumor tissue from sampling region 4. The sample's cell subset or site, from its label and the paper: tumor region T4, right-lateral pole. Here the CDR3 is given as CASSLWGADMQYF. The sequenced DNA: TGTGCCAGCAGTTTATGGGGAGCGGATATGCAGTATTTT.